This T cell receptor (beta chain) was sequenced for a study of early T cells in non-severe SARS-CoV-2 infection. At the level of the study: Sequencing input comprised bulk RNA from unsorted whole blood; chain pairing was not available. Study-level findings and limits: Database matching using VDJdb favored anti-spike CD8 responses, with private and CD4 specificities left missing.

This CDR3 contains 15 residues. V shed 3 bases and J 7 bases; nucleotides not matched to a gene: 8. Per the germline V gene, CDR1 is ENHRY and CDR2 is SYGVKD. Individual cDNA molecules were tagged with unique molecular identifiers. TCRdb processed the 5' RACE reads anew with MiXCR; each CDR3 protein has one entry. The data hold roughly 100,000 distinct CDR3 sequences, with around 12% observed a single time. With regard to this clonotype: Its antigen remains unknown.

The receptor's source is an adult who was a healthcare worker with PCR-confirmed SARS-CoV-2 infection or an uninfected control (not recorded which). The sample here was whole blood, taken at baseline. The chain uses TRBV10-3 and TRBJ1-5; the match to TRBD1 covers 8 bases. CDR3 DNA: TGTGCCATCAGTGATTCCGACAGGGGATGGCAGCCCCAGCATTTT. Translated, it gives CAISDSDRGWQPQHF.